One sample yielded the 8 T cell receptor beta chains listed below, sequenced in a study of CD8+ T cells in alopecia areata. Sequencing relied on a cDNA template that was reverse transcribed from extracted RNA. Sequenced by immunoSEQ multiplex PCR; TCRdb stores in-frame clones only, minus some. The table lists approximately 110,000 clones, 55% to 60% of them singletons. The treatment denotes: oral pan-JAK inhibitor, 5-10 mg twice daily. The source was CD4+ T cells sorted from blood, collected at week 24, from a patient treated with tofacitinib. All receptors come from a human donor with alopecia areata.

The chain is built from TRBV11-2 and TRBJ2-1, with a weak D call TRBD2 (5 bases). This CDR3 spans 14 amino acids. V was clipped by 5 bases and J by 5 bases, with 13 bases between them. The germline gives CDR1 SGHAT, CDR2 FQNNGV. The CDR3 loop is CASSPGNLNNEQFF. Here the CDR3 DNA reads TGTGCCAGCAGCCCCGGGAATCTTAACAATGAGCAGTTCTTC.

This clone has only one observation. The chain uses TRBV7-2 and TRBJ1-1; a weak D match, TRBD1 (5 bases). V lost 3 bases to trimming and J lost 5 bases, with 10 bases between them. CDR1 is SGHTA, CDR2 FQGNSA, per germline. The CDR3 loop spans 13 amino acids. As DNA, the CDR3 is TGTGCCAGCAGCTTGAAGGGGACGACTGAAGCTTTCTTT. It translates to CASSLKGTTEAFF.

The chain combines TRBV30 with TRBJ2-3, with a tentative D call TRBD2 (6 bases). CDR3 length: 15 residues. V was pared by 4 bases and J by 2 bases, with 16 bases between. Germline-derived CDR1 and CDR2 are GTSNPN and SVGIG (reference sequence). CDR3 DNA: TGTGCCTGGACTAAGATAGCGGAATTCACAGATACGCAGTATTTT. Translated: CAWTKIAEFTDTQYF.

The V gene is TRBV2, the J gene TRBJ2-7, with D maybe TRBD1 (5 bases). Germline lookup yields CDR1 SNHLY and CDR2 FYNNEI. The CDR3 consists of 14 residues. The V gene lost 5 bases and the J gene lost 3 bases, with 14 bases spanning the gap. CDR3 in amino acids: CASSTGGMYYEQYF. The CDR3 DNA follows: TGTGCCAGCAGTACAGGCGGAATGTACTACGAGCAGTACTTC.

J is TRBJ1-1 and V is TRBV7-8; D is undetermined. CDR1 is SGHVS, CDR2 FQNEAQ, per germline. Trimming shortened V by 4 bases and J by 7 bases, and 10 bases separated the two germline ends. The CDR3 has 12 amino acids. The CDR3 spells CASSSTWYEAFF. The DNA for the CDR3 is TGTGCCAGCAGCTCCACCTGGTATGAAGCTTTCTTT. Full variable domain (outside the CDR3, taken from reference TRBV7-8 and TRBJ1-1): GAGVSQSPRYKVAKRGQDVALRCDPISGHVSLFWYQQALGQGPEFLTYFQNEAQLDKSGLPSDRFFAERPEGSVSTLKIQRTQQEDSAVYLCASSSTWYEAFFGQGTRLTVV.

This clone was found once. V and J are TRBV29-1 and TRBJ2-3; D not resolved. The ends were cut back, 6 bases at V and 5 bases at J, with 9 bases in the middle. Germline V gene lookup returns CDR1 SQVTM and CDR2 ANQGSEA. This CDR3 has 11 amino acids. CDR3 amino acids: CSVADGDTQYF. The CDR3 DNA reads as TGCAGCGTCGCAGACGGAGATACGCAGTATTTT.

The V gene is TRBV29-1, the J gene TRBJ1-1; 7 bases map to TRBD1. Per germline, CDR1 SQVTM and CDR2 ANQGSEA. The length of the CDR3 is 14 residues. The CDR3, as DNA: TGCAGGGTAGGAGGGGGGACAGTGAACACTGAAGCTTTCTTT. This encodes CRVGGGTVNTEAFF.

The V gene is TRBV4-3, the J gene TRBJ2-7, with 11 nucleotides matching TRBD2. Per germline, CDR1 LGHNA and CDR2 YSLEER. The CDR3 runs 16 residues. J lost 7 bases, V lost 1 base, and 9 bases had no gene match. The CDR3: CASSQALGGTSGEQYF. Written as DNA, the CDR3 is TGCGCCAGCAGCCAAGCGCTAGGGGGGACTAGCGGTGAGCAGTACTTC.